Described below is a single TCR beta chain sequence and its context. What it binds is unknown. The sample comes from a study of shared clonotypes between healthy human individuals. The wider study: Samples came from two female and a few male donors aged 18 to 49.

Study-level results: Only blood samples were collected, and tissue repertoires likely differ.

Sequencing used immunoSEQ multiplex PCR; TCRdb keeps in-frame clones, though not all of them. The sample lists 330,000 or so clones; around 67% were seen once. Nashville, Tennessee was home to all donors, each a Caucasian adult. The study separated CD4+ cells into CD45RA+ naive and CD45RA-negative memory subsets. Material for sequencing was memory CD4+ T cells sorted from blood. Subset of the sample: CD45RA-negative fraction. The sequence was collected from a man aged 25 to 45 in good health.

In nucleotides, the CDR3 is TGTGCCAGCAGCTTAGGTTTCAGTAGCGGGAGGGCCACCGGGGAGCTGTTTTTT. Translating gives CASSLGFSSGRATGELFF. This chain connects TRBV11-2 to TRBJ2-2; TRBD2 matches at 11 bases. This CDR3 has 18 residues. CDR1 and CDR2 from the germline V gene are SGHAT and FQNNGV. V lost 1 base and J lost 4; bases outside the gene matches: 8.